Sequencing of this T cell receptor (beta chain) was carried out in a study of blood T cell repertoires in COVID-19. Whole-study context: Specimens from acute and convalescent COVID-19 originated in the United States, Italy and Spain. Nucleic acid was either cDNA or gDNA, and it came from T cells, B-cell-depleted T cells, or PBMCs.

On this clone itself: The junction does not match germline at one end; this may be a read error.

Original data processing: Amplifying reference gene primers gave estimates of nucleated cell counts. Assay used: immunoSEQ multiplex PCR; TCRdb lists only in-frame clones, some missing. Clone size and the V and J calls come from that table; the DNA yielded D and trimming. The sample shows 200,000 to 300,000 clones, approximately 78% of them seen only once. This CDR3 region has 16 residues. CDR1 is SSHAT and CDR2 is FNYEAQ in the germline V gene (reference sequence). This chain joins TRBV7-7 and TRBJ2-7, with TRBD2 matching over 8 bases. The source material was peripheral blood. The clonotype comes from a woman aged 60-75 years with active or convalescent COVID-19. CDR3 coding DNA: TGTGCTAGCAGCTTAGGTCCTGCGGGGGGATCCTACGAGCAGTACTTC. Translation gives CASSLGPAGGSYEQYF.